This T cell receptor beta chain is from a study of glioma-infiltrating T cells. Germline-derived CDR1 and CDR2 are SNHLY and FYNNEI. This CDR3 has 13 residues. V shed 6 bases and J shed 7 bases, with 12 bases lying between them. This clonotype ranks as large. Amplification of TCR alpha and beta CDR3 regions from RNA used iRepertoire nested multiplex PCR. MiXCR, run by TCRdb on the multiplex PCR reads, gives a single entry per CDR3 protein. The sample records roughly 130,000 distinct CDR3 sequences, around a quarter being singletons. The origin of this receptor is a human donor with low-grade glioma or glioblastoma, undergoing nonglioma brain surgery, or in good health (not recorded which). The sequenced sample was glioma tissue, nonneoplastic brain tissue, or PBMCs (not recorded which). The chain uses TRBV2 and TRBJ2-2, with D hard to call. In nucleotides, the CDR3 is TGTGCCAGCAGCGCACATGAATACGGGGAGCTGTTTTTT. Translated: CASSAHEYGELFF.